The 14 T cell receptor beta chains presented below share a single source sample, sequenced in a study of shared clonotypes between healthy human individuals. Sequencing used immunoSEQ multiplex PCR; TCRdb keeps in-frame clones, though not all of them. The sample carries 2 million to 2.5 million clones, approximately 96% recorded once. Sequencing was done on a sample of naive CD4+ T cells sorted from blood. The subset is: CD45RA+ positively selected. These receptors all stem from a man between 18 and 29 years old in good health.

The chain carries TRBV2 and TRBJ2-2; tentatively, D is TRBD1 (5 bases). Germline V gene data show CDR1 as SNHLY and CDR2 as FYNNEI. The V end was cut by 0 bases, the J end by 6 bases, with 8 bases between. This CDR3 contains 14 residues. In DNA form, the CDR3 reads TGTGCCAGCAGTGAAGCGGCAGGGCCCGGGGAGCTGTTTTTT. This gives the protein CASSEAAGPGELFF.

The chain links TRBV7-2 to TRBJ1-5, with D maybe TRBD1 (5 bases). V shed 1 base and J shed 1 base, with 8 bases lying between them. Germline CDR1 reads SGHTA; CDR2 reads FQGNSA. The CDR3 covers 15 residues. The CDR3 coding sequence is TGTGCCAGCAGCTTAGGCAGGGAAAGCAATCAGCCCCAGCATTTT. It specifies CASSLGRESNQPQHF.

The chain links TRBV14 to TRBJ2-1, with no clear D. Trimming left V 4 bases short and J 6 bases short, with 16 bases between. CDR1 is SGHDN and CDR2 is FVKESK in the germline V gene. The CDR3 extends over 15 amino acids. In nucleotides, the CDR3 is TGTGCCAGCAGCCCTAAATCTATTCTGGCCAATGAGCAGTTCTTC. Translation gives CASSPKSILANEQFF.

Regarding this clone: This may stem from a read error, because a much larger clone lies one nucleotide away. Other DNA sequences in the sample encode the same CDR3. V usage is TRBV7-2 and J usage is TRBJ2-3; D uncertain. V was clipped by 1 base and J by 4 bases, with 3 bases between them. The CDR3 has 12 amino acids. Germline CDR1 SGHTA, CDR2 FQGNSA. Written as DNA, the CDR3 is TGTGCCAGCAGCTTAGTGTCAGATACGCAGTATTTT. Translated, it gives CASSLVSDTQYF.

V is TRBV4-1 and J is TRBJ2-7, with 9 nucleotides matching TRBD2. CDR1 and CDR2 (germline): MGHRA, YSYEKL. The CDR3 is made up of 16 amino acids. The junction had 3 bases not matched to a gene; V was cut back by 0 bases and J by 0 bases. The CDR3, as DNA: TGCGCCAGCAGCCAAGACAGTAGCGGGAGCTCCTACGAGCAGTACTTC. Protein product: CASSQDSSGSSYEQYF.

The chain links TRBV19 to TRBJ2-2; the D is unclear. V shed 7 bases and J shed 0 bases, with 9 bases lying between them. This CDR3 contains 14 residues. CDR1 and CDR2 (germline): LNHDA, SQIVND (reference sequence). CDR3 bases: TGTGCCAGTAAAAACCGCCCGAACACCGGGGAGCTGTTTTTT. Its translation is CASKNRPNTGELFF. The full variable domain, its missing parts supplied by reference TRBV19 and TRBJ2-2, is DGGITQSPKYLFRKEGQNVTLSCEQNLNHDAMYWYRQDPGQGLRLIYYSQIVNDFQKGDIAEGYSVSREKKESFPLTVTSAQKNPTAFYLCASKNRPNTGELFFGEGSRLTVL.

The chain employs TRBV5-6 and TRBJ1-2; 12 nucleotides agree with TRBD1. Germline V gene sequence: CDR1 SGHDT, CDR2 YYEEEE. The CDR3 consists of 15 residues. Unmatched junction bases numbered 2, after V lost 0 bases and J lost 5 bases. This CDR3 is CASSLAGQGAYGYTF. CDR3 in DNA: TGTGCCAGCAGCTTGGCGGGACAGGGGGCATATGGCTACACCTTC.

The rearrangement joins TRBV30 to TRBJ1-6, with D possibly matching TRBD1 (6 bases). V was shortened by 8 bases and J by 3 bases, with 20 bases between the two germline ends. This CDR3 contains 16 residues. Germline CDR1 is GTSNPN and CDR2 is SVGIG (reference sequence). This CDR3 is CAGGQKGFYYNSPLHF. In DNA, the CDR3 is TGTGCCGGCGGACAGAAGGGGTTTTACTATAATTCACCCCTCCACTTT.

CDR3 in DNA: TGTGCCAGCAGCCTGACAGGGGGCGCAGCTAGCGCCTCCTACGAGCAGTACTTC. Encoded protein: CASSLTGGAASASYEQYF. V and J are TRBV9 and TRBJ2-7; 10 bases are a match to TRBD1. The CDR3 extends over 18 amino acids. The V segment lost 4 bases and the J segment 0 bases; nucleotides outside the gene matches: 13. The germline gives CDR1 SGDLS, CDR2 YYNGEE.

This clone was detected a few times. The same CDR3 arises from other DNA sequences in this sample as well. The chain combines TRBV5-4 with TRBJ1-4, with no clear D. The germline V gene encodes CDR1 SGHNT and CDR2 YYREEE (reference sequence). CDR3 length: 14 residues. Deletions cut 0 bases from V and 4 bases from J, with 7 bases between. The CDR3: CASSLGADNEKLFF. CDR3 nucleotides: TGTGCCAGCAGCTTGGGGGCAGATAATGAAAAACTGTTTTTT. Complete variable domain (other parts from reference TRBV5-4 and TRBJ1-4): ETGVTQSPTHLIKTRGQQVTLRCSSQSGHNTVSWYQQALGQGPQFIFQYYREEENGRGNFPPRFSGLQFPNYSSELNVNALELDDSALYLCASSLGADNEKLFFGSGTQLSVL.

The chain has TRBV7-2 and TRBJ2-1; possibly TRBD1 for D (6 bases). V dropped 5 bases and J dropped 6 bases, with 8 bases sitting between them. CDR1 is SGHTA and CDR2 is FQGNSA in the germline V gene. The length of the CDR3 is 12 residues. The chain's CDR3 is CASSIQGNEQFF. The DNA for the CDR3 is TGTGCCAGCAGCATACAGGGCAATGAGCAGTTCTTC.

The CDR3 is CASSRASGGDTDTQYF. The CDR3, as DNA: TGTGCCAGCAGCCGCGCTAGCGGGGGGGACACAGATACGCAGTATTTT. This chain uses TRBV4-2 with TRBJ2-3, with 12 bases that match TRBD2. The CDR3 is 16 amino acids. CDR1 is LGHNA, CDR2 YNFKEQ, per germline. V gave up 4 bases and J gave up 2 bases; unmatched junction bases: 4.

The chain employs TRBV5-6 and TRBJ2-7, with 7 bases that match TRBD1. V was pared by 4 bases and J by 5 bases, with 9 bases of the junction left unmatched. This CDR3 comprises 14 residues. The V gene's germline CDR1 is SGHDT and CDR2 YYEEEE. CDR3: CASSRRQGVDEQYF. The CDR3 region has the DNA TGTGCCAGCAGCCGACGACAGGGAGTCGACGAGCAGTACTTC.

This sequence joins TRBV5-4 and TRBJ2-3; tentatively, D is TRBD1 (6 bases). The CDR3 has 14 residues. V was trimmed by 4 bases and J by 2 bases, leaving 11 bases between them. Germline CDR1 and CDR2: SGHNT and YYREEE (reference sequence). In nucleotides, the CDR3 is TGTGCCAGCAGCCCAGGGACACACACAGATACGCAGTATTTT. Protein sequence: CASSPGTHTDTQYF.